What follows are 8 T cell receptor beta chains derived from one specimen sequenced in a study of identical twins. TCRdb recomputed calls from the 5' RACE reads with MiXCR, one row per CDR3 protein. The data show approximately 700,000 distinct CDR3 sequences, 18% seen once. The sample also formed part of further work on T cells expressing NK-cell markers.

The sample was PBMCs. The receptors shown here come from a woman aged 18-29 years in good health.

This chain joins TRBV5-1 and TRBJ1-1; maybe TRBD1 (5 bases). The CDR3 is made up of 20 amino acids. The V gene's germline CDR1 is SGHRS and CDR2 YFSETQ. Trimming took off 4 bases at V and 1 base at J, with 29 bases between the two ends. The CDR3 is CASSPGPIIASLVSNTEAFF. The CDR3 DNA follows: TGCGCCAGCAGCCCAGGGCCGATCATAGCAAGCCTGGTTTCGAACACTGAAGCTTTCTTT.

In DNA form, the CDR3 reads TGTGCCAGCAGTATACTAGCGGGGGGGCATTATGAGCAGTTCTTC. It yields the protein CASSILAGGHYEQFF. The V call is TRBV27, the J call TRBJ2-1, with 13 bases identical to TRBD2. The length of the CDR3 is 15 residues. CDR1 and CDR2 (germline): MNHEY, SMNVEV (reference sequence). V trimming: 5 bases; J trimming: 8 bases; junction bases outside the gene matches: 6.

This clonotype has ten or more counts. This chain joins TRBV7-3 and TRBJ2-7, with D unresolved. The V and J ends lost 3 bases and 1 base respectively, with 7 bases between them. The CDR3 covers 13 residues. Germline CDR1 is SGHTA and CDR2 is FQGTGA. The CDR3 DNA reads TGTGCCAGCAGCTTGGCGGAGTCCTACGAGCAGTACTTC. Encoded protein: CASSLAESYEQYF.

This clonotype was seen ten or more times. The chain has TRBV10-3 and TRBJ2-1, with 11 nucleotides matching TRBD2. Per the germline V gene, CDR1 is ENHRY and CDR2 is SYGVKD. The CDR3 consists of 17 residues. V was clipped by 4 bases and J by 5 bases; unmatched bases: 10. The DNA for the CDR3 is TGTGCCATCAGTGGAGTAACTAGCGGGAGTAAGAACAATGAGCAGTTCTTC. Its translation is CAISGVTSGSKNNEQFF.

This chain connects TRBV3-1 to TRBJ2-7; 8 bases line up with TRBD1. The CDR3 consists of 14 residues. The germline CDR1 and CDR2 sequences are LGHDT and YNNKEL (reference sequence). V lost 5 bases and J lost 4; bases outside the gene matches: 7. The CDR3 region is CASSGGQGPYEQYF. CDR3 sequence (DNA): TGTGCCAGCAGCGGCGGACAGGGTCCTTACGAGCAGTACTTC.

The gene calls are TRBV27 and TRBJ2-1, with D unresolved. Germline assignment: CDR1 MNHEY and CDR2 SMNVEV (reference sequence). V was trimmed by 6 bases and J by 4 bases, leaving 10 bases between them. CDR3 length: 13 residues. The CDR3 spells CASSYYFYNEQFF. The CDR3 coding sequence is TGTGCCAGCAGCTACTACTTTTACAATGAGCAGTTCTTC.

The chain uses TRBV20-1 and TRBJ2-2, with D unresolved. The CDR3 sequence is 16 residues long. Trimming pared 1 base from V and 6 bases from J, leaving 18 bases between. CDR1 DFQATT and CDR2 SNEGSKA come from the germline V gene (reference sequence). CDR3 sequence: CSARGRPLRGSGELFF. The CDR3 DNA reads TGCAGTGCTAGAGGCCGACCGCTTCGCGGATCCGGGGAGCTGTTTTTT.

This clonotype has a handful of counts. The CDR3 DNA reads TGTGCCAGCAGCTTAAACACGGGAGGCACTGAAGCTTTCTTT. It yields the protein CASSLNTGGTEAFF. The chain couples TRBV7-8 to TRBJ1-1; D unresolved. Germline assignment: CDR1 SGHVS and CDR2 FQNEAQ. Trimming removed 2 bases at V and 4 bases at J, with 11 bases between. The CDR3 runs to 14 residues.